These T cell receptor beta chains were read from a single sample in a study of cytomegalovirus exposure and HLA in healthy donors. Only in-frame clones appear in the TCRdb table, and some are missing; sequencing was by immunoSEQ multiplex PCR. This repertoire shows about 180,000 clones, around 80% found once; its top ten account for approximately 1.2%. Specimen: PBMCs. The origin of the receptors is a girl between 2 and 10 years old in good health and CMV-seropositive. The CDR3 runs from the conserved cysteine through the conserved F or W.

j_call v_call cdr3_aa
TRBJ1-1 TRBV4-2 CASSQGVRGEAFF
TRBJ2-7 TRBV6-5 CASSTTGTGEQYF
TRBJ2-2 TRBV9 CASSISGRAAGELFF
TRBJ2-7 TRBV19 CASTQGEGEQYF
TRBJ1-1 TRBV9 CASSVVAGGDTEAFF
TRBJ1-1 TRBV27 CASSSQGLGLFGTEAFF
TRBJ2-5 TRBV15 CATSSNLRARVAQETQYF
TRBJ1-5 TRBV7-8 CASSGGTGDQPQHF
TRBJ1-5 TRBV6-5 CASSPDRAGNQPQHF
TRBJ2-7 TRBV6-1 CASSGRTSGSYEQYF
TRBJ1-2 TRBV28 CASRRQGANYGYTF
TRBJ1-5 TRBV7-8 CASSLGQRLGNQPQHF
TRBJ1-5 TRBV6-1 CASTGIGNQPQHF
TRBJ1-4 TRBV5-1 CASSAHLLGEGEKLFF
TRBJ1-1 TRBV6-5 CASRETGGYTEAFF
TRBJ2-1 TRBV30 CAWSRDSNEQFF
TRBJ1-2 TRBV6-1 CASSEVTGYGYTF
TRBJ1-5 TRBV4-2 CASSQDHGENNQPQHF
TRBJ2-7 TRBV14 CASSPVVRWYEQYF
TRBJ2-7 TRBV9 CASSVGDTYEQYF
TRBJ1-6 TRBV6-1 CASSEYLQGASNNSPLHF
TRBJ1-1 TRBV18 CASSSGQPEAFF